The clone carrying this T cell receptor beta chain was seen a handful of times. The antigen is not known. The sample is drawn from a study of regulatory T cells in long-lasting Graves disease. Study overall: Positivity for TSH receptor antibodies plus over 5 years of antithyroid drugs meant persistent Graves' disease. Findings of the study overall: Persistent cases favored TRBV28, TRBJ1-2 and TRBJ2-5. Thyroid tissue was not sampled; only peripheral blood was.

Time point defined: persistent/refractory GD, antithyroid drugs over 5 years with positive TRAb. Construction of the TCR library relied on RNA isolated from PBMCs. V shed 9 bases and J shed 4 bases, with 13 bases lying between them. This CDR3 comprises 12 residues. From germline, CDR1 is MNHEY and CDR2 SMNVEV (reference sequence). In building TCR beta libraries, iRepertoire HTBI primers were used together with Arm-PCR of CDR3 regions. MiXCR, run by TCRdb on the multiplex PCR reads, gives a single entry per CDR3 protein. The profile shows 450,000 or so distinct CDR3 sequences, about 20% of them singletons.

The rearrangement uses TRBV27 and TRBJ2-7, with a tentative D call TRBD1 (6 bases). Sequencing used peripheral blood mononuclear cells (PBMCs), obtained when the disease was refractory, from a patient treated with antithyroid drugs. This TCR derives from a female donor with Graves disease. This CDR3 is CASVGQGYEQYF. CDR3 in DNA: TGTGCCAGTGTGGGGCAGGGGTACGAGCAGTACTTC.